This TCR beta chain was profiled in a study of chronic HIV infection and antiretroviral therapy. In this sample, this clonotype turned up a few times. The V end lost 1 base, the J end lost 5 bases, and 16 bases lay between the germline ends. The CDR3 totals 16 residues. CDR1 and CDR2 from the germline V gene are SGHVS and FNYEAQ. TCRdb reprocessed the 5' RACE reads with MiXCR, giving one entry per CDR3 protein. Of approximately 30,000 distinct CDR3 sequences in the sample, over 7.5% are singletons; the top ten hold about 2.4%. The sequence was collected from an adult who had HIV and had not received antiretroviral therapy, or was an uninfected healthy control (not recorded which). This rearrangement joins TRBV7-6 to TRBJ2-3; D is possibly TRBD1 (5 bases). The sample was peripheral blood. This CDR3 reads CASSLDLRRDKDTQYF. The CDR3 DNA follows: TGTGCCAGCAGCTTAGATCTCCGCAGGGATAAAGATACGCAGTATTTT.